The sequence of this T cell receptor (beta chain) was determined in a study of blood T cell repertoires in COVID-19. Looking at the study overall: T cells, B-cell-depleted T cells, or PBMCs supplied cDNA or gDNA.

Patients in Seattle were enrolled during active infection, then followed longitudinally. V was pared by 3 bases and J by 3 bases, with 19 bases between. Looked up from germline, CDR1 is SGHKS and CDR2 is YYEKEE (reference sequence). CDR3 length: 17 residues. Original processing methods: Estimation of nucleated cell counts relied on the amplification of reference gene primers. Produced via immunoSEQ multiplex PCR; TCRdb's table is partial and in-frame only. V and J calls and clone size follow that table, whereas D and trimming were derived from the DNA. Of about 180,000 clones listed, over 75% were seen once; the top ten hold 6.5% to 7.5%.

The chain is built from TRBV5-5 and TRBJ1-5, with TRBD1 as a possible D gene (5 bases). The TCR originated in an elderly man with COVID-19, enrolled during active disease. The material sequenced was peripheral blood. The CDR3 region is CASSSRHGPGINQPQHF. The CDR3 nucleotides read TGTGCCAGCAGCTCGCGGCATGGTCCAGGGATCAATCAGCCCCAGCATTTT.